This section outlines one T cell receptor (beta chain) sequence together with its context. The sample carries other DNA sequences with the same CDR3. Method: immunoSEQ multiplex PCR; TCRdb's copy keeps in-frame clones and lacks some. The sample includes about 79,000 clones, more than 85% of them seen just once. This CDR3 is 15 amino acids long. Losses at the gene ends were 6 bases for V and 3 bases for J; bases not matched to a gene: 7. Germline lookup yields CDR1 SNHLY and CDR2 FYNNEI. These data are taken from a study of technical replicates of blood from a handful of donors. The sequence was obtained from a human donor in good health. Some clones in this sample may be carry-over from other donors' samples. Sequenced material: T cells isolated from PBMCs. The chain has TRBV2 and TRBJ2-3; 9 nucleotides line up with TRBD2. In DNA form, the CDR3 reads TGTGCCAGCAGACTACTAGCGGGTGGTACAGATACGCAGTATTTT. This sequence encodes CASRLLAGGTDTQYF.